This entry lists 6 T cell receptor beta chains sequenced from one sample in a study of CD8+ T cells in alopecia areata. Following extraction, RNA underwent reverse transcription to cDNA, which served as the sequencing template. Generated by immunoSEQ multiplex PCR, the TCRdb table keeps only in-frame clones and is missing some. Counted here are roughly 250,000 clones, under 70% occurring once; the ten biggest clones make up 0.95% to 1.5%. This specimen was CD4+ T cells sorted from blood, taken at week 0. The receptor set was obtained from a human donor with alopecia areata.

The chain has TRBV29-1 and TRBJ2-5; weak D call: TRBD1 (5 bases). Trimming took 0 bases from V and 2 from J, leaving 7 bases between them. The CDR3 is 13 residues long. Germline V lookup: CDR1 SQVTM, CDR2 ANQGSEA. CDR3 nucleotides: TGCAGCGTTGAAGAGGGGCTACAAGAGACCCAGTACTTC. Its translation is CSVEEGLQETQYF.

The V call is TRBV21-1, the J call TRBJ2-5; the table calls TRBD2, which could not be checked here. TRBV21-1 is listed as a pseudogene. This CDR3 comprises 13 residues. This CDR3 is CASSKGLEETQYF. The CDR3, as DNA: TGTGCCAGCAGCAAAGGACTAGAAGAGACCCAGTACTTC.

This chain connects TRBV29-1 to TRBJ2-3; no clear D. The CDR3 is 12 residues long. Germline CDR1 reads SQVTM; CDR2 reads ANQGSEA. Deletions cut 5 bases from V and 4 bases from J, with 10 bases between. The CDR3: CSVWILADTQYF. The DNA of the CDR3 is TGCAGCGTTTGGATACTTGCAGATACGCAGTATTTT.

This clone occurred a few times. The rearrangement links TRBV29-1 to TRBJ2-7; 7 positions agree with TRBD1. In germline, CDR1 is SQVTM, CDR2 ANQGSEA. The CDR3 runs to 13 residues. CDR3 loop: CSIGQWQGVEQYF. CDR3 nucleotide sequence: TGCAGTATTGGACAGTGGCAGGGGGTCGAGCAGTACTTC.

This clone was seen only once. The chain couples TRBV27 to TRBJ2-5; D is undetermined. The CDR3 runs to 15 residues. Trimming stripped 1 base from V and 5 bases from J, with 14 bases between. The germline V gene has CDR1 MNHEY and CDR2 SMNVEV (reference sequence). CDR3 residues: CASSLFYPKGETQYF. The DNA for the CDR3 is TGTGCCAGCAGTTTATTTTACCCTAAAGGGGAGACCCAGTACTTC.

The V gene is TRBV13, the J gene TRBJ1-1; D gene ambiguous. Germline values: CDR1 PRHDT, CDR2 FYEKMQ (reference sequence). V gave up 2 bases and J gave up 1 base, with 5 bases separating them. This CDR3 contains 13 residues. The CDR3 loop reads CASSLRANTEAFF. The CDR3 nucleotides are TGTGCCAGCAGCTTAAGAGCGAACACTGAAGCTTTCTTT.